This TCR beta chain was recovered during a study of T cell repertoires in cytomegalovirus infection. Study overall: HLA-C-restricted CMV epitopes, recently identified, and well-studied HLA-B-restricted ones were used by the study.

Whole-study findings and limits: In two of eight donors, the top clonotype was HLA-C-restricted CMV-specific. Carriers of CMV and the relevant HLA type were discriminated by public TCR beta frequency.

Using its own MiXCR run on the reads, TCRdb lists one record per CDR3 protein. The table includes about half a million distinct CDR3 sequences, more than 40% detected once. V lost 5 bases to trimming and J lost 10 bases; unmatched junction nucleotides: 7. The CDR3 spans 12 residues. Looked up from germline, CDR1 is LGHNT and CDR2 is FRNRAP. About this clonotype itself: Antigen unknown.

This TCR was recovered from a human donor in good health (CMV status not recorded). Some clones in this sample may be carry-over from other donors' samples. Sequenced here: cultured PBMCs, sampled from culture after CMV antigen stimulation. The rearrangement uses TRBV12-5 and TRBJ2-5; the match to TRBD2 covers 7 bases. The CDR3 sequence is CASGDYAGDQYF. The CDR3 DNA follows: TGTGCTAGTGGTGACTACGCGGGGGACCAGTACTTC.